One and the same sample provided the 29 T cell receptor beta chains below, sequenced in a study of Graves' ophthalmopathy and Graves' hyperthyroidism. Beta-chain TCR CDR3 regions were amplified from RNA transcripts. An opening RT-PCR round employed HTBI primers and preceded a second-round multiplex PCR. Each CDR3 protein gets one entry after TCRdb re-called the multiplex PCR reads with MiXCR. The data contain over a million distinct CDR3 sequences, about 38% of them seen just once; the ten biggest clones take up 11%. Sequencing was done on a sample of peripheral blood or thyroid tissue (not recorded which). These receptors were taken from an adult man with Graves' hyperthyroidism.

To note about this clonotype: The junction differs from germline at one of its ends, possibly a read error. The gene calls are TRBV7-2 and TRBJ2-7; 7 bases fit TRBD1. Germline V gene data show CDR1 as SGHTA and CDR2 as FQGNSA. The CDR3 is 13 residues long. DNA of the CDR3: TGTGCCAGCAGTCGGGACAGAACCTACGAGCAGTGCTTC. Translation: CASSRDRTYEQCF.

This clonotype was seen ten or more times. The V gene is TRBV20-1, the J gene TRBJ1-2; no reliable D call. Germline CDR1 is DFQATT and CDR2 is SNEGSKA (reference sequence). Trimming stripped 0 bases from V and 13 bases from J, with 21 bases between. This CDR3 has 14 amino acids. The CDR3 protein is CSARDLSTAEVLTF. CDR3 DNA: TGCAGTGCTAGAGATCTTAGCACGGCTGAGGTTCTCACCTTC.

The chain couples TRBV25-1 to TRBJ2-2; 8 nucleotides agree with TRBD1. The CDR3 covers 16 residues. Germline V gene lookup returns CDR1 MGHDK and CDR2 SYGVNS. Trimming cost V 5 bases and J 7 bases; bases outside gene matches: 12. The CDR3 nucleotides read TGTGCCAGCAGTCCGACCCGGACAGGGAAAGGCGGGGAGCTGTTTTTT. Protein product: CASSPTRTGKGGELFF. The whole variable domain, filled in from reference TRBV25-1 and TRBJ2-2, reads EADIYQTPRYLVIGTGKKITLECSQTMGHDKMYWYQQDPGMELHLIHYSYGVNSTEKGDLSSESTVSRIRTEHFPLTLESARPSHTSQYLCASSPTRTGKGGELFFGEGSRLTVL.

V and J are TRBV12-3 or TRBV12-4 and TRBJ1-2; D gene unclear. The CDR3 spans 13 residues. Trimming stripped 4 bases from V and 8 bases from J, with 14 bases between. This CDR3 reads CASSSRMAGGYTF. The CDR3 coding sequence is TGTGCCAGCAGTTCACGGATGGCCGGAGGCTACACCTTC.

This clonotype was found many times. The chain couples TRBV29-1 to TRBJ1-3; no reliable D call. V lost 2 bases to trimming and J lost 0 bases, with 8 bases between them. Germline CDR1 is SQVTM and CDR2 is ANQGSEA. The CDR3 spans 14 residues. CDR3 in DNA: TGCAGCGTTGAATGGCAGCACTCTGGAAACACCATATATTTT. Translating it yields CSVEWQHSGNTIYF.

This clonotype was picked up a small number of times. The rearrangement joins TRBV29-1 to TRBJ2-5, with D tentatively TRBD2 (5 bases). Looked up from germline, CDR1 is SQVTM and CDR2 is ANQGSEA. The V and J ends lost 2 bases and 0 bases respectively, with 10 bases between them. CDR3 length: 14 amino acids. The CDR3 coding sequence is TGCAGCGTTGAAACTAGGGAGTACCAAGAGACCCAGTACTTC. It codes for CSVETREYQETQYF.

In its sample, this clonotype was seen a few times. The J gene is TRBJ1-6, the V gene TRBV5-6; 8 bases align to TRBD1. The germline CDR1 and CDR2 sequences are SGHDT and YYEEEE. The CDR3 is 14 amino acids. V trimming: 5 bases; J trimming: 4 bases; junction bases outside the gene matches: 2. The CDR3 is CASSNRGYNSPLHF. CDR3 DNA sequence: TGTGCCAGCAGTAACAGGGGGTATAATTCACCCCTCCACTTT.

The chain links TRBV24-1 to TRBJ1-5; 8 nucleotides line up with TRBD1. J was trimmed by 1 base and V by 2 bases; bases with no gene match: 9. Germline loops: CDR1 KGHDR, CDR2 SFDVKD. This CDR3 has 18 amino acids. The CDR3 protein is CATSDSGTGANSNQPQHF. The DNA of the CDR3 is TGTGCCACCAGTGATTCCGGGACAGGAGCCAACAGCAATCAGCCCCAGCATTTT.

The genes are TRBV20-1 and TRBJ1-5; 8 bases agree with TRBD1. Trimming cost V 6 bases and J 13 bases; bases outside gene matches: 5. The CDR3 loop spans 10 amino acids. Germline V CDR1 and CDR2: DFQATT, SNEGSKA (reference sequence). For the CDR3, the DNA is TGCAGTGCCGTCCAGGGGGCTCAGCATTTT. This encodes CSAVQGAQHF.

This clonotype was detected ten times or more. This chain links TRBV5-1 with TRBJ2-6, with 7 bases matching TRBD1. Germline CDR1 and CDR2: SGHRS and YFSETQ. Trimming took 0 bases from V and 4 from J; bases not matched to a gene: 4. This CDR3 is 16 amino acids long. The CDR3 sequence is CASSLGDRRGANVLTF. The CDR3 bases are TGCGCCAGCAGCTTGGGGGACAGAAGAGGGGCCAACGTCCTGACTTTC.

This clonotype was recorded many times. This chain joins TRBV7-9 and TRBJ1-1, with D uncertain. V was trimmed by 5 bases and J by 2 bases, leaving 12 bases between them. Germline assignment: CDR1 SEHNR and CDR2 FQNEAQ (reference sequence). The length of the CDR3 is 14 residues. The CDR3 reads CASSARRGNTEAFF. CDR3 DNA: TGTGCCAGCAGCGCACGACGGGGAAACACTGAAGCTTTCTTT.

The V and J genes are TRBV6-2 or TRBV6-3 and TRBJ2-7; D is perhaps TRBD1 or TRBD2 (5 bases each). This CDR3 spans 16 amino acids. CDR1 is MNHEY, CDR2 SVGEGT, per germline. Deletions cut 2 bases from V and 0 bases from J, with 14 bases between. The CDR3, as DNA: TGTGCCAGCAGTTACGCGCCGGGACGAAGCTCCTACGAGCAGTACTTC. Residues: CASSYAPGRSSYEQYF.

This clonotype was seen many times. For the CDR3, the DNA is TGTGCCAGTTCCCTCTCTCCGGGACAGGCGGGGAGCAATCAGCCCCAGCATTTT. As protein: CASSLSPGQAGSNQPQHF. The chain combines TRBV19 with TRBJ1-5; TRBD1 matches at 8 bases. This CDR3 contains 18 residues. The germline V gene encodes CDR1 LNHDA and CDR2 SQIVND (reference sequence). The V and J ends lost 8 bases and 1 base, in that order; junction bases with no gene match: 16. Full variable domain (rest looked up from reference TRBV19 and TRBJ1-5): DGGITQSPKYLFRKEGQNVTLSCEQNLNHDAMYWYRQDPGQGLRLIYYSQIVNDFQKGDIAEGYSVSREKKESFPLTVTSAQKNPTAFYLCASSLSPGQAGSNQPQHFGDGTRLSIL.

The chain recombines TRBV29-1 with TRBJ2-5; the D gene is possibly TRBD2 (5 bases). CDR1 and CDR2 from the germline V gene are SQVTM and ANQGSEA. The CDR3 is made up of 12 amino acids. V was shortened by 3 bases and J by 8 bases, with 13 bases between the two germline ends. The CDR3 bases are TGCAGCGTTGAGCGTACGGGAACTACCCAGTACTTC. It translates to CSVERTGTTQYF. Full variable domain (outside the CDR3, taken from reference TRBV29-1 and TRBJ2-5): SAVISQKPSRDICQRGTSLTIQCQVDSQVTMMFWYRQQPGQSLTLIATANQGSEATYESGFVIDKFPISRPNLTFSTLTVSNMSPEDSSIYLCSVERTGTTQYFGPGTRLLVL.

The chain uses TRBV20-1 and TRBJ2-7; a possible D gene is TRBD2 (6 bases). V was clipped by 5 bases and J by 5 bases, with 22 bases between them. Germline lookup yields CDR1 DFQATT and CDR2 SNEGSKA (reference sequence). This CDR3 has 15 amino acids. The CDR3 bases are TGCAGTGCTGCGCCTTTAGGGAGGTTAAGAGACGAGCAGTACTTC. As protein: CSAAPLGRLRDEQYF.

J is TRBJ1-6 and V is TRBV7-9; TRBD1 matches at 8 bases. This CDR3 comprises 20 residues. Germline V lookup: CDR1 SEHNR, CDR2 FQNEAQ (reference sequence). V shed 5 bases, J shed 9 bases, and the junction held 24 bases outside the gene matches. CDR3 DNA: TGTGCCAGCAGCCCCCAAGGCAGACAGGGGAGGTGGTGGAACGGTTCACCCCTCCACTTT. This encodes CASSPQGRQGRWWNGSPLHF.

The chain couples TRBV30 to TRBJ1-5; 8 bases align to TRBD1. J lost 3 bases, V lost 3 bases, and 7 bases had no gene match. CDR1 and CDR2 from the germline V gene are GTSNPN and SVGIG (reference sequence). This CDR3 is built from 15 residues. The CDR3 DNA sequence: TGTGCCTGGAGCAACGGACAGGGCGTCAATCAGCCCCAGCATTTT. Its translation: CAWSNGQGVNQPQHF.

The chain recombines TRBV24-1 with TRBJ2-7, with a possible D match to TRBD1 (9 bases). In germline, CDR1 is KGHDR, CDR2 SFDVKD. Trimming left V 7 bases short and J 4 bases short, with 16 bases between. CDR3 size: 14 residues. The CDR3 coding sequence is TGTGCCACCAGACAGGGGGCGGGAGGTTACGAGCAGTACTTC. It translates to CATRQGAGGYEQYF.

V gene TRBV6-1 combines with J gene TRBJ1-4; 11 positions match TRBD1. The CDR3 length is 15 residues. Germline V lookup: CDR1 MNHNS, CDR2 SASEGT. V dropped 5 bases and J dropped 8; count of bases not matched to a gene: 7. The CDR3 nucleotides are TGTGCCAGCAGTCCTCCTAGGGACAGGGGGGAAAAACTGTTTTTT. It specifies CASSPPRDRGEKLFF.

Regarding this clonotype: Possible read error: a much larger clone is one base away. The CDR3 ends on some other residue instead of the conserved phenylalanine or tryptophan, so this is likely a read error. V gene TRBV28 combines with J gene TRBJ1-6; no firm D call. This CDR3 spans 14 amino acids. The V gene's germline CDR1 is MDHEN and CDR2 SYDVKM. V was clipped by 2 bases and J by 7 bases, with 9 bases between them. The CDR3 nucleotides read TGTGCCAGCAGTTTAGCAGGAACAAATTCACCCCTCCACCTT. Protein product: CASSLAGTNSPLHL.

This clonotype was seen ten or more times. The rearrangement uses TRBV19 and TRBJ1-5; D possibly corresponds to TRBD1 (6 bases). Between the trimmed V and J ends, which lost 6 bases and 4 bases, there was a span of 16 bases. CDR1 LNHDA and CDR2 SQIVND come from the germline V gene (reference sequence). CDR3 length equals 15 residues. The CDR3 bases are TGTGCCAGTAGCCCACCCGACAGGAAGAATCAGCCCCAGCATTTT. As protein: CASSPPDRKNQPQHF.

Points on this clonotype: A much larger clone lies one base from this, so it may be a read error. Since the CDR3 does not end with the conserved phenylalanine or tryptophan, this likely comes from a read error. The chain links TRBV7-9 to TRBJ2-7; D gene ambiguous. Germline V CDR1 and CDR2: SEHNR, FQNEAQ (reference sequence). The CDR3 runs 11 residues. V gave up 5 bases and J gave up 7 bases, with 9 bases separating them. CDR3 bases: TGTGCCAGCAGCATCACACTAGAGCAGTACCTC. Its translation is CASSITLEQYL.

The chain recombines TRBV10-3 with TRBJ2-7; 8 bases line up with TRBD2. CDR3 length: 14 residues. Germline V gene sequence: CDR1 ENHRY, CDR2 SYGVKD. Losses at the gene ends were 10 bases for V and 3 bases for J; bases not matched to a gene: 11. CDR3 protein: CATQTSVVDYEQYF. CDR3 bases: TGTGCCACCCAGACTAGCGTGGTGGACTACGAGCAGTACTTC.

This clonotype was detected many times. The V call is TRBV10-3, the J call TRBJ1-6; no clear D gene. CDR3 length: 16 residues. Germline CDR1 ENHRY, CDR2 SYGVKD. V lost 0 bases and J 9 bases, leaving 15 bases between the germline ends. The CDR3 DNA reads as TGTGCCATCAGTGAGTCGCCCGGAGAGGGAGGTTCACCCCTCCACTTT. Translating it yields CAISESPGEGGSPLHF.

The V call is TRBV29-1, the J call TRBJ2-7; D unclear. CDR1 is SQVTM and CDR2 is ANQGSEA in the germline V gene. This CDR3 has 11 residues. V was pared by 5 bases and J by 7 bases, with 12 bases between. The chain's CDR3 is CSVHGYNEQYF. The CDR3 region has the DNA TGCAGCGTTCACGGGTACAATGAGCAGTACTTC.

V is TRBV7-9 and J is TRBJ2-5, with TRBD2 as a possible D gene (5 bases). Trimming pared 3 bases from V and 5 bases from J, leaving 13 bases between. The CDR3 runs to 14 residues. Germline V gene data show CDR1 as SEHNR and CDR2 as FQNEAQ (reference sequence). The CDR3 DNA is TGTGCCAGCAGCTTGGTTCGGGGAAATGAGACCCAGTACTTC. This translates into CASSLVRGNETQYF.

This sequence joins TRBV5-1 and TRBJ2-2; D remains unclear. Germline lookup yields CDR1 SGHRS and CDR2 YFSETQ. Trimming stripped 1 base from V and 0 bases from J, with 7 bases between. The CDR3 length is 15 residues. CDR3 bases: TGCGCCAGCAGCTTGTGGCAGCCGAACACCGGGGAGCTGTTTTTT. This translates into CASSLWQPNTGELFF. The full variable domain, rest sourced from reference TRBV5-1 and TRBJ2-2, is KAGVTQTPRYLIKTRGQQVTLSCSPISGHRSVSWYQQTPGQGLQFLFEYFSETQRNKGNFPGRFSGRQFSNSRSEMNVSTLELGDSALYLCASSLWQPNTGELFFGEGSRLTVL.

This clonotype was counted a few times. V gene TRBV5-6 combines with J gene TRBJ1-1; 9 nucleotides align to TRBD1. Germline lookup yields CDR1 SGHDT and CDR2 YYEEEE. The CDR3 loop spans 14 amino acids. The V gene end was trimmed by 3 bases and the J gene end by 9 bases; junction bases not matched to a gene: 9. The CDR3 DNA reads as TGTGCCAGCAGCTACGGGACAGGGTCGATGAAAGCTTTCTTT. It codes for CASSYGTGSMKAFF.

This clonotype was recorded many times. J is TRBJ1-1 and V is TRBV11-2; possibly TRBD1 for D (5 bases). CDR3 size: 14 residues. Germline lookup yields CDR1 SGHAT and CDR2 FQNNGV. Trimming removed 5 bases from V and 6 bases from J, with 16 bases in between. CDR3 DNA sequence: TGTGCCAGCAGCAGGGGAGGGACGGTATCTGAAGCTTTCTTT. Protein sequence: CASSRGGTVSEAFF.